This TCR beta chain came from a study of response to subunit inactivated influenza vaccine. The germline CDR1 and CDR2 sequences are SGHRS and YFSETQ. V was cut by 0 bases and J by 0 bases, with 9 bases left in between. There are 15 residues in the CDR3. Study observations and caveats: New T cells are recruited in small numbers by each seasonal influenza vaccination, according to the authors' suggestion.

Using its own MiXCR run on the RT-PCR reads, TCRdb lists one record per CDR3 protein. Of approximately 520,000 distinct CDR3 sequences detected, roughly 27% appear once; the ten largest clones hold over 1.5%. This clonotype was found a few times. Its antigen is undetermined. The sequence came from a man aged 45-65 years who received an inactivated influenza vaccine. The sequencing used CD4+ T cells sorted from PBMCs, collected more than 4 days after vaccination. This chain connects TRBV5-1 to TRBJ2-5, with D maybe TRBD2 (5 bases). CDR3 DNA sequence: TGCGCCAGCAGCTTGGGGAGCGGATACCAAGAGACCCAGTACTTC. It specifies CASSLGSGYQETQYF.